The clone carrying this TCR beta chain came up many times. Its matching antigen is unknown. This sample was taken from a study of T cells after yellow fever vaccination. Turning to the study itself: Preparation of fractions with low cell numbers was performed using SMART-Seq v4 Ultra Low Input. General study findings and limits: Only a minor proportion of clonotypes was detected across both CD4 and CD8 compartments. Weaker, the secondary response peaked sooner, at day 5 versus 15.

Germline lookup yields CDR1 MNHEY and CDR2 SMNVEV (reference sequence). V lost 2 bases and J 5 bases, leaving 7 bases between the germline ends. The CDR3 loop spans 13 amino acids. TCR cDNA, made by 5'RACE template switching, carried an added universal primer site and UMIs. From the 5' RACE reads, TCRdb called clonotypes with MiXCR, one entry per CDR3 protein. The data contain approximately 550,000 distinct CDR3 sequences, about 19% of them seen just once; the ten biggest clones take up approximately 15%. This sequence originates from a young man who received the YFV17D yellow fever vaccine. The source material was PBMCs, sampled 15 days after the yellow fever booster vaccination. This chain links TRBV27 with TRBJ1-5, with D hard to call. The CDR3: CASSLGVHQPQHF. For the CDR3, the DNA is TGTGCCAGCAGTTTAGGGGTTCATCAGCCCCAGCATTTT.